The TCR beta chain under discussion was sequenced for a study of cytomegalovirus exposure and HLA in healthy donors. The study, taken as a whole, reports: Most observed TCR sequences were rare, whereas some public TCRs were detected in many donors. According to the study, 180 or so TCR beta chains were cytomegalovirus-associated.

The CDR3 is made up of 16 amino acids. Germline lookup yields CDR1 LNHNV and CDR2 YYDKDF (reference sequence). Trimming removed 0 bases from V and 0 bases from J, with 11 bases in between. Using immunoSEQ multiplex PCR, the repertoire was profiled, and TCRdb retains in-frame clones only, with some absent. The repertoire includes over 150,000 clones, about 90% of them detected once, and over 2.5% sits in the top ten. As regards this clone: Its antigen is currently unknown.

The chain employs TRBV15 and TRBJ1-2, with D unresolved. This sequence was found in a woman aged 18-29 years in good health and CMV-seropositive. The specimen sequenced was PBMCs. CDR3: CATSRDRRLPNYGYTF. The CDR3 DNA is TGTGCCACCAGCAGAGATAGGCGGCTCCCTAACTATGGCTACACCTTC.